This is a list of T cell receptor beta chains from one sample in a study of T cell repertoires in cytomegalovirus infection. TCRdb reanalysed the reads using MiXCR and keeps one entry per CDR3 protein. The sample includes some 940,000 distinct CDR3 sequences, 31% seen only once; the top ten take around an eighth. Their specific antigens are unknown. This material consisted of cultured CD8+ T cells from PBMCs, taken from culture after CMV antigen stimulation. The receptors stem from a human donor in good health (CMV status not recorded). Some clones in this sample may be carry-over from other donors' samples. CDR3s include the opening cysteine and the closing phenylalanine or tryptophan.

CDR3 protein | J gene | V gene | CDR3 length
CASRSRREETQYF | TRBJ2-5 | TRBV19 | 13
CASSPVGSGDSTDTQYF | TRBJ2-3 | TRBV7-6 | 17
CASSSMAGGRQETQYF | TRBJ2-5 | TRBV5-4 | 16
CASSPGQESTDTQYF | TRBJ2-3 | TRBV28 | 15
CASGGQGFQETQYF | TRBJ2-5 | TRBV12-3/TRBV12-4 | 14
CATSTYWGNEQFF | TRBJ2-1 | TRBV15 | 13
CASSYPGTAEQFF | TRBJ2-1 | TRBV6-2/TRBV6-3 | 13
CASSSNRGYNYGYTF | TRBJ1-2 | TRBV28 | 15
CASSPRDRALNTEAFF | TRBJ1-1 | TRBV7-9 | 16
CSAPSRDTGELFF | TRBJ2-2 | TRBV20-1 | 13
CAISDPRRLYEQYF | TRBJ2-7 | TRBV10-3 | 14
CAISEWVKTSYEQYF | TRBJ2-7 | TRBV10-3 | 15
CAISGLTDNYGYTF | TRBJ1-2 | TRBV10-3 | 14
CASSRGQEQFF | TRBJ2-1 | TRBV7-9 | 11
CASSYRTTGGRWETQYF | TRBJ2-5 | TRBV6-6 | 17
CASSEYNQDRLLYSPLHF | TRBJ1-6 | TRBV25-1 | 18
CASSLAQLAGEYNEQFF | TRBJ2-1 | TRBV5-1 | 17
CASSSNLQQYF | TRBJ2-3 | TRBV5-1 | 11
CASSPRGDRSYSSSGNTIYF | TRBJ1-3 | TRBV19 | 20
CASSRGGAGVNEQFF | TRBJ2-1 | TRBV7-2 | 15
CASSGNVSHYEQYF | TRBJ2-7 | TRBV5-1 | 14
CATSDPTTGEQFF | TRBJ2-1 | TRBV24-1 | 13
CASSNQGGGEQFF | TRBJ2-1 | TRBV6-2/TRBV6-3 | 13
CASRVGLAEAFF | TRBJ1-1 | TRBV6-8 | 12
CASSLGLELGAFF | TRBJ1-1 | TRBV7-4 | 13
CASSFPGTGPETQYF | TRBJ2-5 | TRBV12-3/TRBV12-4 | 15
CSAKGQLTYENTEAFF | TRBJ1-1 | TRBV20-1 | 16
CAISEWGAKLSANVLTF | TRBJ2-6 | TRBV10-3 | 17
CASSYPGNEQFF | TRBJ2-1 | TRBV6-2/TRBV6-3 | 12
CASSQVGSSNQPQHF | TRBJ1-5 | TRBV4-1 | 15
CASSPSQGMNTEAFF | TRBJ1-1 | TRBV7-9 | 15
CASSQGLLLIQETQYF | TRBJ2-5 | TRBV6-5 | 16
CVSSQKGSWGYEQYF | TRBJ2-7 | TRBV14 | 15
CASSEFPGQGGETQYF | TRBJ2-5 | TRBV25-1 | 16
CASSVRGAGANVLTF | TRBJ2-6 | TRBV6-1 | 15
CASSNGGMTEAFF | TRBJ1-1 | TRBV6-5 | 13
CASSLDPVEGTSSYEQYF | TRBJ2-7 | TRBV7-8 | 18
CAIQGRGNQPQHF | TRBJ1-5 | TRBV2 | 13
CASSYGTGGNFYGYTF | TRBJ1-2 | TRBV6-5 | 16
CAGGWGAGGYTDTQYF | TRBJ2-3 | TRBV6-1 | 16
CASSKRTGQGGDTQYF | TRBJ2-3 | TRBV10-2 | 16
CASSSKTSGAGNEQFF | TRBJ2-1 | TRBV5-1 | 16
CASSQVDDRGLWKQYF | TRBJ2-7 | TRBV4-1 | 16
CASSSPDRPTEAFF | TRBJ1-1 | TRBV27 | 14
CASSLGGAQTEAFF | TRBJ1-1 | TRBV7-9 | 14
CATGGGTGELFF | TRBJ2-2 | TRBV24-1 | 12
CSVGRVRPDTEAFF | TRBJ1-1 | TRBV29-1 | 14
CASSELGLTYNEQFF | TRBJ2-1 | TRBV6-8 | 15